This T cell receptor beta chain came from a study of T cell responses to AZD1222 COVID-19 vaccine. The V end lost 6 bases, the J end lost 1 base, and 13 bases lay between the germline ends. This CDR3 spans 14 amino acids. Per the germline V gene, CDR1 is MDHEN and CDR2 is SYDVKM. Clones were sequenced by immunoSEQ multiplex PCR, and TCRdb holds only the in-frame ones, with some missing. The data contain roughly 190,000 clones, more than 85% of them singletons. This chain links TRBV28 with TRBJ2-7; D is perhaps TRBD2 (5 bases). The specimen was peripheral blood, collected 28 days after the second AZD1222 dose. This TCR derives from an adult who received the AZD1222 COVID-19 vaccine. The CDR3 nucleotides are TGTGCCAGCAGCCGCGGGCACTCATCCTACGAGCAGTACTTC. As protein: CASSRGHSSYEQYF.